Listed below are T cell receptor beta chains from one sample, sequenced in a study of human thymus T cells. Clones were read by immunoSEQ multiplex PCR, and TCRdb kept only the in-frame ones, dropping some. The profile shows about 130,000 clones, around 94% of them singletons. The sample comprised thymus tissue. These receptors were taken from a boy in the first two years of life with a congenital heart defect but otherwise immunologically healthy. CDR3s include the opening cysteine and the closing phenylalanine or tryptophan. The D gene is left open where the match is weak. Clone size is stated in some rows and not others, as once, few, many or a class when expanded.

cdr3_aa: CASSEPRYEQYF
cdr3_length: 12
clone_size: -
j_call: TRBJ2-7
v_call: TRBV6-1
d_call: -

cdr3_aa: CASPGGTQYF
cdr3_length: 10
clone_size: -
j_call: TRBJ2-3
v_call: TRBV21-1
d_call: -

cdr3_aa: CASSYKPQNSGNTIYF
cdr3_length: 16
clone_size: -
j_call: TRBJ1-3
v_call: TRBV7-6
d_call: -

cdr3_aa: CAWSTPEGRGGLGEQFF
cdr3_length: 17
clone_size: -
j_call: TRBJ2-1
v_call: TRBV30
d_call: TRBD2

cdr3_aa: CASTSQSGGSEQYF
cdr3_length: 14
clone_size: -
j_call: TRBJ2-7
v_call: TRBV28
d_call: TRBD2

cdr3_aa: CASSLDRGEDGYTF
cdr3_length: 14
clone_size: -
j_call: TRBJ1-2
v_call: TRBV5-4
d_call: TRBD1

cdr3_aa: CASRGNYGYTF
cdr3_length: 11
clone_size: -
j_call: TRBJ1-2
v_call: TRBV7-9
d_call: -

cdr3_aa: CASRPHLGGNTEAFF
cdr3_length: 15
clone_size: -
j_call: TRBJ1-1
v_call: TRBV6-1
d_call: -

cdr3_aa: CASSYLALMNTEAFF
cdr3_length: 15
clone_size: -
j_call: TRBJ1-1
v_call: TRBV6-5
d_call: -

cdr3_aa: CAWSAAGGGNTIYF
cdr3_length: 14
clone_size: -
j_call: TRBJ1-3
v_call: TRBV30
d_call: TRBD1

cdr3_aa: CASSLTISYEQYF
cdr3_length: 13
clone_size: -
j_call: TRBJ2-7
v_call: TRBV5-1
d_call: -

cdr3_aa: CASSRILGDEQYF
cdr3_length: 13
clone_size: -
j_call: TRBJ2-7
v_call: TRBV6-5
d_call: -

cdr3_aa: CASSLNGNTGELFF
cdr3_length: 14
clone_size: -
j_call: TRBJ2-2
v_call: TRBV7-9
d_call: -

cdr3_aa: CAISEGATTHYEVAQYF
cdr3_length: 17
clone_size: -
j_call: TRBJ2-5
v_call: TRBV10-3
d_call: -

cdr3_aa: CASSPQPGQSATSTEAFF
cdr3_length: 18
clone_size: -
j_call: TRBJ1-1
v_call: TRBV18
d_call: -

cdr3_aa: CASSFGPAGREKLFF
cdr3_length: 15
clone_size: -
j_call: TRBJ1-4
v_call: TRBV5-1
d_call: -

cdr3_aa: CASSLRLGGGQNEQFF
cdr3_length: 16
clone_size: -
j_call: TRBJ2-1
v_call: TRBV7-2
d_call: TRBD2

cdr3_aa: CAISGQGADEQYF
cdr3_length: 13
clone_size: -
j_call: TRBJ2-7
v_call: TRBV10-3
d_call: TRBD1

cdr3_aa: CASSTAVGLAGKETQYF
cdr3_length: 17
clone_size: -
j_call: TRBJ2-5
v_call: TRBV19
d_call: TRBD2

cdr3_aa: CASSSREYYYGYTF
cdr3_length: 14
clone_size: once
j_call: TRBJ1-2
v_call: TRBV5-6
d_call: -

cdr3_aa: CAWSCTGEDEQFF
cdr3_length: 13
clone_size: -
j_call: TRBJ2-1
v_call: TRBV30
d_call: -

cdr3_aa: CAGRIGQGKVSGANVLTF
cdr3_length: 18
clone_size: -
j_call: TRBJ2-6
v_call: TRBV2
d_call: -

cdr3_aa: CASRIRRGLTAEAFF
cdr3_length: 15
clone_size: -
j_call: TRBJ1-1
v_call: TRBV6-1
d_call: -

cdr3_aa: CASSSEGTDYEQYF
cdr3_length: 14
clone_size: -
j_call: TRBJ2-7
v_call: TRBV13
d_call: -

cdr3_aa: CASSLTPDGGETQYF
cdr3_length: 15
clone_size: -
j_call: TRBJ2-5
v_call: TRBV6-1
d_call: -

cdr3_aa: CASKLAGAYNEQFF
cdr3_length: 14
clone_size: -
j_call: TRBJ2-1
v_call: TRBV28
d_call: TRBD2

cdr3_aa: CASSMLTSPINTGELFF
cdr3_length: 17
clone_size: -
j_call: TRBJ2-2
v_call: TRBV19
d_call: TRBD2

cdr3_aa: CASSINPLGTSEYYEQYF
cdr3_length: 18
clone_size: -
j_call: TRBJ2-7
v_call: TRBV19
d_call: TRBD2

cdr3_aa: CASSQDTGGNLNTEAFF
cdr3_length: 17
clone_size: -
j_call: TRBJ1-1
v_call: TRBV4-3
d_call: TRBD1

cdr3_aa: CASSLDSNTEAFF
cdr3_length: 13
clone_size: -
j_call: TRBJ1-1
v_call: TRBV5-1
d_call: -

cdr3_aa: CASSLVTSGGAVRETQYF
cdr3_length: 18
clone_size: -
j_call: TRBJ2-5
v_call: TRBV11-3
d_call: TRBD2

cdr3_aa: CSVESDRTNYGYTF
cdr3_length: 14
clone_size: -
j_call: TRBJ1-2
v_call: TRBV29-1
d_call: -

cdr3_aa: CASSPKGNTEAFF
cdr3_length: 13
clone_size: few
j_call: TRBJ1-1
v_call: TRBV28
d_call: -

cdr3_aa: CASSWGFGQLYNEQFF
cdr3_length: 16
clone_size: -
j_call: TRBJ2-1
v_call: TRBV5-5
d_call: -

cdr3_aa: CASNEFQDWDGYTF
cdr3_length: 14
clone_size: few
j_call: TRBJ1-2
v_call: TRBV7-9
d_call: -

cdr3_aa: CASSLRQGISDGYTF
cdr3_length: 15
clone_size: -
j_call: TRBJ1-2
v_call: TRBV7-9
d_call: TRBD1

cdr3_aa: CASSEDGQEVKTDTQYF
cdr3_length: 17
clone_size: -
j_call: TRBJ2-3
v_call: TRBV6-1
d_call: -

cdr3_aa: CASSLVGKDEQYF
cdr3_length: 13
clone_size: -
j_call: TRBJ2-7
v_call: TRBV11-2
d_call: -

cdr3_aa: CASRPSFQETQYF
cdr3_length: 13
clone_size: -
j_call: TRBJ2-5
v_call: TRBV25-1
d_call: -

cdr3_aa: CAWSYRANYGYTF
cdr3_length: 13
clone_size: -
j_call: TRBJ1-2
v_call: TRBV30
d_call: -

cdr3_aa: CASSPPKGLGSPLHF
cdr3_length: 15
clone_size: -
j_call: TRBJ1-6
v_call: TRBV28
d_call: -

cdr3_aa: CASSSLGQGATEAFF
cdr3_length: 15
clone_size: -
j_call: TRBJ1-1
v_call: TRBV27
d_call: TRBD1

cdr3_aa: CASRGQGTEAFF
cdr3_length: 12
clone_size: -
j_call: TRBJ1-1
v_call: TRBV25-1
d_call: -

cdr3_aa: CASSFTRHSTDTQYF
cdr3_length: 15
clone_size: -
j_call: TRBJ2-3
v_call: TRBV6-6
d_call: -

cdr3_aa: CASRSQGKDEKLFF
cdr3_length: 14
clone_size: -
j_call: TRBJ1-4
v_call: TRBV19
d_call: TRBD1

cdr3_aa: CATSWMTSNTEAFF
cdr3_length: 14
clone_size: once
j_call: TRBJ1-1
v_call: TRBV15
d_call: -

cdr3_aa: CASGTRPYGYTF
cdr3_length: 12
clone_size: -
j_call: TRBJ1-2
v_call: TRBV2
d_call: -

cdr3_aa: CASSSPDRGAAKNIQYF
cdr3_length: 17
clone_size: -
j_call: TRBJ2-4
v_call: TRBV5-1
d_call: TRBD1

cdr3_aa: CASTLTGFEDTQYF
cdr3_length: 14
clone_size: -
j_call: TRBJ2-3
v_call: TRBV6-6
d_call: -

cdr3_aa: CASSDYNRSEPQHF
cdr3_length: 14
clone_size: -
j_call: TRBJ1-5
v_call: TRBV25-1
d_call: -

cdr3_aa: CASSLSPWSGSSIIYGYTF
cdr3_length: 19
clone_size: -
j_call: TRBJ1-2
v_call: TRBV7-2
d_call: -

cdr3_aa: CASSLERLAVNEQFF
cdr3_length: 15
clone_size: -
j_call: TRBJ2-1
v_call: TRBV5-1
d_call: TRBD2